The clone carrying this T cell receptor beta chain has only one observation. Its target is not known. The assay was immunoSEQ multiplex PCR, and TCRdb's table has in-frame clones only and misses some. In the table there are 160,000 or so clones, just under 85% of which are singletons. These data come from a study of cytomegalovirus exposure and HLA in healthy donors. Overall study context: It was reported in a later analysis that the 120 validation repertoires used the same platform as the approximately 600 first-cohort repertoires.

Findings and limits, study-wide: A subsequent analysis found that TCR clusters from the first cohort also tended to co-occur in the approximately 130 validation repertoires, with 90% to 95% of cluster scores above 0. In vitro data verified a few CMV-associated chains as specific for CMV antigens.

The donors were in the approximately 120-subject validation cohort; that cohort was separate from the 666-subject first cohort. The ends lost 7 bases at V and 6 bases at J; junction bases unmatched: 16. The CDR3 is 16 residues long. Looked up from germline, CDR1 is SGHRS and CDR2 is YFSETQ. Sequencing used PBMCs. This rearrangement joins TRBV5-1 to TRBJ2-3, with 8 bases identical to TRBD2. The clonotype originates from a man aged 25 to 40 in good health and CMV-seropositive. The CDR3 here is CASGVGGGWGIDTQYF. Here the CDR3 DNA reads TGCGCCAGCGGAGTAGGCGGGGGGTGGGGAATTGATACGCAGTATTTT.